A selection of T cell receptor beta chains follows, all from one sample in a study of tumor-infiltrating lymphocytes in primary liver carcinoma. One entry per CDR3 protein results from TCRdb running MiXCR on the multiplex PCR reads. The top ten hold approximately 67% of the sample, which has 150,000 to 200,000 distinct CDR3 sequences, over 50% seen once. The sequencing sample was made of peripheral blood. The source of these receptors is a man between 40 and 49 years old with primary liver carcinoma and hepatitis B virus infection. CDR3s include the opening cysteine and the closing phenylalanine or tryptophan. D genes are given only for firm matches. Rows may omit the clone size; those that give it use once, few, many or a size class.

>NA|TRBJ1-5|TRBV28|NA
CVSSSEGDNQPQHF
TGTGTCAGCAGTTCCGAGGGGGACAATCAGCCCCAGCATTTT
>NA|TRBJ2-3|TRBV6-6|NA
CASTDSGEDTQYF
TGTGCCAGCACTGACAGTGGGGAAGATACGCAGTATTTT
>NA|TRBJ2-5|TRBV5-4|TRBD2
CASSTLRGLARGVQETQYF
TGTGCCAGCAGCACCCTACGAGGACTAGCGAGAGGCGTGCAAGAGACCCAGTACTTC
>NA|TRBJ2-3|TRBV6-1|TRBD1
CAGQDRGTSDTQYF
TGTGCCGGCCAGGACAGGGGGACGTCAGATACGCAGTATTTT
>few|TRBJ1-1|TRBV5-5|NA
CASSSFSGDPKAFF
TGTGCCAGCAGCTCCTTTTCAGGGGACCCGAAGGCTTTCTTT
>NA|TRBJ2-2|TRBV10-3|NA
CAISAPGRSGNTGELFF
TGTGCCATCAGTGCCCCCGGACGTAGCGGAAACACCGGGGAGCTGTTTTTT
>NA|TRBJ2-2|TRBV10-3|NA
CAISAGEHTGELFF
TGTGCCATCAGTGCTGGGGAACACACCGGGGAGCTGTTTTTT
>NA|TRBJ2-1|TRBV5-8|TRBD2
CASSLKSGGNNEQFF
TGTGCCAGCAGCTTAAAATCGGGAGGTAACAATGAGCAGTTCTTC
>NA|TRBJ2-7|TRBV11-2|NA
CVSGLTDGVYEQYF
TGTGTCAGCGGCTTAACCGACGGGGTCTACGAGCAGTACTTC
>NA|TRBJ2-1|TRBV12-3/TRBV12-4|TRBD2
CASSVTSGSNEQFF
TGTGCCAGCAGTGTAACTAGCGGGTCCAATGAGCAGTTCTTC
>NA|TRBJ2-1|TRBV10-2|NA
CASRLGRQSSYNEQFF
TGCGCCAGCAGATTGGGCAGGCAGAGCTCCTACAATGAGCAGTTCTTC
>NA|TRBJ2-7|TRBV10-3|TRBD1
CAISEFDRGPYVQYF
TGTGCCATCAGTGAGTTCGACAGGGGACCCTACGTGCAGTACTTC
>NA|TRBJ1-1|TRBV6-1|NA
CASSQGDWTEAFF
TGTGCCAGCAGTCAAGGGGATTGGACTGAAGCTTTCTTT
>few|TRBJ2-5|TRBV6-5|NA
CASSLWDSPGETQYF
TGTGCCAGCAGTCTCTGGGACTCCCCGGGGGAGACCCAGTACTTC
>once|TRBJ2-7|TRBV4-1|NA
CASSQKSLELGSYEQYF
TGCGCCAGCAGCCAGAAGAGTTTAGAACTGGGCTCCTACGAGCAGTACTTC
>many|TRBJ2-3|TRBV6-1|NA
CASSDSTGLDTQYF
TGTGCCAGCAGTGATTCCACAGGGTTGGATACGCAGTATTTT
>few|TRBJ1-5|TRBV10-3|NA
CAISGNRDQPQHF
TGTGCCATCAGTGGCAACAGGGATCAGCCCCAGCATTTT
>few|TRBJ2-1|TRBV6-5|TRBD1
CASSYFQGADNEQFF
TGTGCCAGCAGTTATTTTCAGGGGGCAGACAATGAGCAGTTCTTC
>NA|TRBJ2-2|TRBV13|NA
CASSSFAGELFF
TGTGCCAGCAGCAGTTTCGCCGGGGAGCTGTTTTTT
>NA|TRBJ2-1|TRBV11-2|NA
CASRSYNKQFF
TGTGCCAGCAGGTCATACAATAAGCAGTTCTTC
>many|TRBJ2-7|TRBV4-2|NA
CASSQGSGRVYEQYF
TGTGCCAGCAGCCAAGGCTCCGGGAGAGTCTACGAGCAGTACTTC
>NA|TRBJ2-4|TRBV12-3/TRBV12-4|TRBD2
CVSSGVGDIQYF
TGTGTCAGCAGCGGGGTAGGAGACATTCAGTACTTC
>NA|TRBJ2-7|TRBV29-1|TRBD2
CSVEGLAGHEQYF
TGCAGCGTTGAAGGACTAGCGGGCCACGAGCAGTACTTC
>NA|TRBJ1-4|TRBV6-5|NA
CASRRGLANEKLFF
TGTGCCAGCAGACGAGGGCTAGCTAATGAAAAACTGTTTTTT
>NA|TRBJ1-5|TRBV6-5|NA
CASSYSGSGNRPQHF
TGTGCCAGCAGTTACTCAGGCAGCGGGAATCGGCCCCAGCATTTT
>many|TRBJ2-3|TRBV11-1|TRBD1
CASSPWTGATTDTQYF
TGTGCCAGCAGCCCCTGGACAGGGGCGACCACAGATACGCAGTATTTT
>NA|TRBJ2-5|TRBV14|NA
CASSQESGGEETQYF
TGTGCCAGCAGCCAAGAGAGCGGAGGGGAAGAGACCCAGTACTTC
>few|TRBJ2-3|TRBV7-3|NA
CAISLRPFPTDTQYF
TGTGCCATCAGCTTAAGGCCTTTTCCCACAGATACGCAGTATTTT
>NA|TRBJ2-5|TRBV12-3/TRBV12-4|NA
CANSLVIDTVQETQYF
TGTGCCAACAGTTTGGTGATAGACACGGTTCAAGAGACCCAGTACTTC
>NA|TRBJ2-7|TRBV4-2|NA
CPSNRNPGLIYEQYF
TGTCCCAGCAACCGAAACCCGGGACTCATCTACGAGCAGTACTTC
>NA|TRBJ2-1|TRBV6-5|NA
CASSYTGYNERFF
TGTGCCAGCAGTTACACTGGCTACAATGAGCGGTTCTTC
>many|TRBJ2-3|TRBV12-3/TRBV12-4|NA
CASSRGNPWDTQYF
TGTGCCAGCAGTCGGGGGAACCCCTGGGATACGCAGTATTTT
>NA|TRBJ2-7|TRBV29-1|TRBD1
CSAGTGGRDEQYF
TGCAGCGCCGGGACAGGGGGGAGAGACGAGCAGTACTTC
>NA|TRBJ2-1|TRBV10-3|NA
CAMSPGHNEHFF
TGTGCCATGAGTCCTGGACATAATGAGCACTTCTTC
>NA|TRBJ2-3|TRBV4-1|TRBD2
CASSPPIPREGLNTQYF
TGCGCCAGCAGCCCCCCGATACCGCGGGAGGGCCTTAATACGCAGTATTTT
>NA|TRBJ2-7|TRBV13|TRBD1
CASSPGQGVYEQYF
TGTGCCAGCAGCCCAGGACAGGGGGTTTACGAGCAGTACTTC
>few|TRBJ2-7|TRBV12-3/TRBV12-4|NA
CASSLSHEQYF
TGTGCCAGCAGTTTAAGCCACGAGCAGTACTTC